This T cell receptor beta chain was retrieved from a study of cytomegalovirus exposure and HLA in healthy donors. General study findings and limits: HLA alleles showed associations with some 17,000 TCR beta sequences in a later analysis, at a 0.05 false discovery rate. For presence/absence analyses, sequencing depth was assumed to be roughly uniform across donors. In a later analysis, HLA-associated TCR beta chains were more clonally expanded than equally common others.

Germline-derived CDR1 and CDR2 are LNHDA and SQIVND (reference sequence). The CDR3 contains 12 residues. V lost 3 bases and J 8 bases, leaving 7 bases between the germline ends. Regarding this clone: Antigen unknown.

The PCR contained 60 Vbeta and 13 Jbeta primers. TCRdb's table, derived via immunoSEQ multiplex PCR, lists solely in-frame clones and lacks some. In all, the sample yields about 200,000 clones. The specimen was PBMCs. The chain is built from TRBV19 and TRBJ1-4; D not certain. This TCR was sampled from a girl aged 2-10 years in good health and CMV-seropositive. The CDR3 sequence is CASSMPGEKLFF. CDR3 nucleotide sequence: TGTGCCAGTAGTATGCCGGGAGAAAAACTGTTTTTT.